What follows describes a single T cell receptor (beta chain). This sample was taken from a study of control samples from healthy donors and cancer patients. The assay was immunoSEQ multiplex PCR, and TCRdb's table has in-frame clones only and misses some. The sample holds 70,000 to 80,000 clones, roughly 84% seen once. The CDR3 is 17 amino acids. With 3 bases removed from V and 1 base from J, the gap between germline ends came to 19 bases. The germline CDR1 and CDR2 sequences are WSHSY and SAAADI. This clonotype was obtained from a man over 45 in good health. The sequenced sample consisted of blood. V is TRBV10-2 and J is TRBJ2-7; D gene uncertain. The CDR3 sequence: CASSDEGWSPQSYEQYF. As DNA, the CDR3 is TGCGCCAGCAGTGATGAAGGGTGGAGCCCCCAATCCTACGAGCAGTACTTC.